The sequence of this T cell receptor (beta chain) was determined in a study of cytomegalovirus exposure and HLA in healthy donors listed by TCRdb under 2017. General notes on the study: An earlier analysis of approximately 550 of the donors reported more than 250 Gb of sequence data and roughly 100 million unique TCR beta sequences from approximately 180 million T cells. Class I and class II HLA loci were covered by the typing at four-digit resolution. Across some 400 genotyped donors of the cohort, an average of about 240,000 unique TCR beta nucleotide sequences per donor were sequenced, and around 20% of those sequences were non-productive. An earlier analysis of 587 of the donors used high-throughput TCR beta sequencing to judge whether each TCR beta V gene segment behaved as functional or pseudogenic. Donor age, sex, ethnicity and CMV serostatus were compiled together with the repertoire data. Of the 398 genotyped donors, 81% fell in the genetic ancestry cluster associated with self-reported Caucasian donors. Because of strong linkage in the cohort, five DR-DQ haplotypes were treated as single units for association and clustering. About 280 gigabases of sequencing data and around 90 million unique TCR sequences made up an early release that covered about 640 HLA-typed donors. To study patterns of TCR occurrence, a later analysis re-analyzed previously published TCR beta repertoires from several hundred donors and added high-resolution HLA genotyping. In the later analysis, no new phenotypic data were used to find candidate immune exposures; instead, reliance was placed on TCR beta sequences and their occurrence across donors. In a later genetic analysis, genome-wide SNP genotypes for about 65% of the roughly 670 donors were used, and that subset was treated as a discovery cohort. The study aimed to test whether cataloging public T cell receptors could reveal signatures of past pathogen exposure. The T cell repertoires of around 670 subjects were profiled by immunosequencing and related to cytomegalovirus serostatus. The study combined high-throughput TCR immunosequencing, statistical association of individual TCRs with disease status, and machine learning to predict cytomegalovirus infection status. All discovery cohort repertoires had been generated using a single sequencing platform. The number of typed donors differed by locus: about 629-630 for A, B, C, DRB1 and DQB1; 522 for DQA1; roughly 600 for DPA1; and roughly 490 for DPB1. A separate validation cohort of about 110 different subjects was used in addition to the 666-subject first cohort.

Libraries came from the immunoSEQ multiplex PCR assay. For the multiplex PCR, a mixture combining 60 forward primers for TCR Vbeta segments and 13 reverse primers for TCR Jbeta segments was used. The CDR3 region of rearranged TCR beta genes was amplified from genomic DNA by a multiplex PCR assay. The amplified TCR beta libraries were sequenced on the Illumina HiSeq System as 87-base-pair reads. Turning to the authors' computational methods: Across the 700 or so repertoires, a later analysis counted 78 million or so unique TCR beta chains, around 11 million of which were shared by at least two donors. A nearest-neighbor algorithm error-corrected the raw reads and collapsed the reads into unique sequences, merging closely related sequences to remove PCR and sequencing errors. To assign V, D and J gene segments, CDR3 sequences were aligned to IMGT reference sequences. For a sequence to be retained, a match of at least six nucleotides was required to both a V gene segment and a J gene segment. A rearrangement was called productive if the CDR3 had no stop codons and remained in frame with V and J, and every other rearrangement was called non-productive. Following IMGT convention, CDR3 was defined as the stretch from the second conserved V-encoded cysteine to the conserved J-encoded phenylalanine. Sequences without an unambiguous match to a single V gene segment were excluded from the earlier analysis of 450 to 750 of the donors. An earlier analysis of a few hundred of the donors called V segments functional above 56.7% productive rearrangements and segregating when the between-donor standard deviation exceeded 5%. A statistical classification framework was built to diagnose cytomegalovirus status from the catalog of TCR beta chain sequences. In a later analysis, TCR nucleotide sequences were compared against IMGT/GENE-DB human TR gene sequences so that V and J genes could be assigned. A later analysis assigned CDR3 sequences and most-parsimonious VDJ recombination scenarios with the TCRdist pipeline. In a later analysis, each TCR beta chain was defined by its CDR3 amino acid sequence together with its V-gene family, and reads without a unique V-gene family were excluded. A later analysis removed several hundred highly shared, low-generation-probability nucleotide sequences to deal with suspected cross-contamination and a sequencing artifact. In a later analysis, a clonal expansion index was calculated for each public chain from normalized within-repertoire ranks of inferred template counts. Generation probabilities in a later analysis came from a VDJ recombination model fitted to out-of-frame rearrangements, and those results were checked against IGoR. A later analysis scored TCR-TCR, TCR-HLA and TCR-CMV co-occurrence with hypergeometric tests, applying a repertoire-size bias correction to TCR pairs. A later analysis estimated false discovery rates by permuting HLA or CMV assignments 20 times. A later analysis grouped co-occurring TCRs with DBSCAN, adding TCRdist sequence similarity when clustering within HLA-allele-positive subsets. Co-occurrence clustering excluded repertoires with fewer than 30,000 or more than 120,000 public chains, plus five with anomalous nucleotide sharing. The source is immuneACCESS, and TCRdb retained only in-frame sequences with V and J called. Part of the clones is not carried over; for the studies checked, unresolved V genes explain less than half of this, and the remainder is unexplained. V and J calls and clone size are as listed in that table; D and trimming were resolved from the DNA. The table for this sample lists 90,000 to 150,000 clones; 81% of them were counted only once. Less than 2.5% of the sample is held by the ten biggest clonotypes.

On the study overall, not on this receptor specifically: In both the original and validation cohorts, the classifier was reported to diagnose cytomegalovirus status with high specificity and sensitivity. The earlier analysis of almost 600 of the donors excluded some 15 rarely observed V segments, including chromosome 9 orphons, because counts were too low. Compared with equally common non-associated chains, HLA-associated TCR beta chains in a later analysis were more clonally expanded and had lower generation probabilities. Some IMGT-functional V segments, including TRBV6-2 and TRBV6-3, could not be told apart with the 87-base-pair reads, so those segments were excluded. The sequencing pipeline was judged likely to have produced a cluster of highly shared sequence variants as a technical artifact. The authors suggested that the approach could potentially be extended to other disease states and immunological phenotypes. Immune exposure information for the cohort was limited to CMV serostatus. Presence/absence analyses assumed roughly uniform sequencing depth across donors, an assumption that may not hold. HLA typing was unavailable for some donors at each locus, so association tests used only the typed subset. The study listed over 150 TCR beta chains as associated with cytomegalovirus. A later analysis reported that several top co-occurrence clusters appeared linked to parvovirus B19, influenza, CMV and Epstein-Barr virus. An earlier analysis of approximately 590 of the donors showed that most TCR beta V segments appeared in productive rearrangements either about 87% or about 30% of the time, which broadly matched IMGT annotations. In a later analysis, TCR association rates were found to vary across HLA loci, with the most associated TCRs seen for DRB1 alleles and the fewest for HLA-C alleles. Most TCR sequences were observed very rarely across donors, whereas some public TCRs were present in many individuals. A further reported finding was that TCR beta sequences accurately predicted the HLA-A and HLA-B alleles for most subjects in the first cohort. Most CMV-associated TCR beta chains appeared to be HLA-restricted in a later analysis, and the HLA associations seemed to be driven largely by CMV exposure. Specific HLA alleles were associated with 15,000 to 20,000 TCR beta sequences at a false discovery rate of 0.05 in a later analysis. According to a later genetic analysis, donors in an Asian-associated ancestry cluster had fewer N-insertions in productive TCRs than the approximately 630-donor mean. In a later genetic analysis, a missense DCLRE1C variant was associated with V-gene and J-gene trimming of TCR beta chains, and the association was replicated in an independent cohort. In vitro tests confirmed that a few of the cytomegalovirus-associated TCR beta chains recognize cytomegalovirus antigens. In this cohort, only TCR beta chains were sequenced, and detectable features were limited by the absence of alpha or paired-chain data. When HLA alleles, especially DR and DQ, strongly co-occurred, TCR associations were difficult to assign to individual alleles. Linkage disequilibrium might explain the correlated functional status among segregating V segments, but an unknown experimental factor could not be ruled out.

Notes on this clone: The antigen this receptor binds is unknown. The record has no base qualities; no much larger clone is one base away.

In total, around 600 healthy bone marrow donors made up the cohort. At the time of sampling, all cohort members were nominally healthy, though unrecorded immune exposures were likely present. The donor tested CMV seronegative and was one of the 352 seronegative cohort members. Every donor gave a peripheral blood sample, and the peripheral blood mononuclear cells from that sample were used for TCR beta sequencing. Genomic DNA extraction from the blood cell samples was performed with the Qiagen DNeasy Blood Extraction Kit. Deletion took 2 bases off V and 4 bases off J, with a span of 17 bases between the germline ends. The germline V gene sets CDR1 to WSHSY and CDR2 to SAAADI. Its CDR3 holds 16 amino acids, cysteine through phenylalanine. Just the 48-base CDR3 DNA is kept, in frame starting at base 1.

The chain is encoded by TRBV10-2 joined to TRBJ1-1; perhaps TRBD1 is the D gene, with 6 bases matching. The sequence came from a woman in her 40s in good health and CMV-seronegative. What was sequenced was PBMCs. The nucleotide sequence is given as TGCGCCAGCAGTGAGAGTAGGGGGTTCAGGGGCACTGAAGCTTTCTTT. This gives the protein CASSESRGFRGTEAFF.